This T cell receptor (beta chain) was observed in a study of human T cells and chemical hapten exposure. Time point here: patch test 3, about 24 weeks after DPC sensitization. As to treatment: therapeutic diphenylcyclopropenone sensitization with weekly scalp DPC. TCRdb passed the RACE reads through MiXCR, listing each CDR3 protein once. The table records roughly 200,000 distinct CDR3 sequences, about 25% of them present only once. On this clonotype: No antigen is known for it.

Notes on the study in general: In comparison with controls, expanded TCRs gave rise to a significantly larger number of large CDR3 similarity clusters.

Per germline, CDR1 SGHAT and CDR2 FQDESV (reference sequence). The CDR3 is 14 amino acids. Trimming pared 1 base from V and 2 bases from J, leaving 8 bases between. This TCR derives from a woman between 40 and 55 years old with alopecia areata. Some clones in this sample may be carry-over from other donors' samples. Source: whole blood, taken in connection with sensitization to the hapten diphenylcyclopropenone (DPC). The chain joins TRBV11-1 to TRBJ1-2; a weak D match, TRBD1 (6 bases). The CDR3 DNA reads TGTGCCAGCAGCTTAGGACAGGAGAACTATGGCTACACCTTC. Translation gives CASSLGQENYGYTF.